The entry that follows covers one TCR beta chain sequence. Its antigen is unidentified. In the sorted-subset replicate PCRs, roughly 210 ng DNA, around 32,000 T cell genomes, was used. Sequencing was performed with immunoSEQ multiplex PCR; in TCRdb, only in-frame clones are kept and a portion is missing. The sample records millions of clones, about 93% being singletons. The data were obtained in a study of shared clonotypes between healthy human individuals. The study's findings and limits: Expectations were that clonotype sharing among donors would be affected by sequencing depth. Owing to a small donor count, the genetic and exposure-history diversity represented was limited.

Germline assignment: CDR1 MDHEN and CDR2 SYDVKM. V shed 2 bases, J shed 6 bases, and the junction held 9 bases outside the gene matches. This CDR3 has 16 residues. Naive CD8 cells lacked CD45RO, underwent positive selection for CCR7 and left out terminally differentiated effector memory CD45RA+ cells. Donors, without exception, were Caucasian adults residing in Nashville, Tennessee. The TCR originated in a man between 18 and 29 years old in good health. Some clones in this sample may be carry-over from other donors' samples. The chain recombines TRBV28 with TRBJ1-2, with 10 positions matching TRBD1. Sequencing was done on a sample of naive CD8+ T cells from PBMCs. CDR3 DNA sequence: TGTGCCAGCAGTTTACGGGGGGACAGGGGTTCGGATGGCTACACCTTC. Translated: CASSLRGDRGSDGYTF.